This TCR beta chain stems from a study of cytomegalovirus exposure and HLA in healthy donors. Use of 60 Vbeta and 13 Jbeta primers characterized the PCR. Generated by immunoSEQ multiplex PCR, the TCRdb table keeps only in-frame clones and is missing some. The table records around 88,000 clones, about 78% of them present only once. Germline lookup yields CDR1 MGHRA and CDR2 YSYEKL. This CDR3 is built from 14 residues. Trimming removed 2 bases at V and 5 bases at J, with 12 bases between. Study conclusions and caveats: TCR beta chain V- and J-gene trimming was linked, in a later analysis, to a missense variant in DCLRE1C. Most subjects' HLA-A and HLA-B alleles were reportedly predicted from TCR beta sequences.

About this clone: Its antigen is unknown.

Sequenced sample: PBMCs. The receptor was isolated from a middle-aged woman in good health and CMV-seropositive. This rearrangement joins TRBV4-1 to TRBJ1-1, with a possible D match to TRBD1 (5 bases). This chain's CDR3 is CASSQWGGVTEAFF. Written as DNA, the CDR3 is TGCGCCAGCAGCCAATGGGGGGGGGTAACTGAAGCTTTCTTT.